This section outlines one T cell receptor (beta chain) sequence together with its context. Its specificity is not known. The CDR3 extends over 16 amino acids. Trimming cost V 0 bases and J 5 bases, with 11 bases left between them. CDR1 and CDR2 (germline): LGHNA, YNFKEQ. This PCR relied on a set of 60 Vbeta primers and 13 Jbeta primers. Repertoires were generated with immunoSEQ multiplex PCR, while TCRdb's copy carries only in-frame clones and drops some. The table lists about 110,000 clones, 75% to 90% of them singletons. The data were taken from a study of cytomegalovirus exposure and HLA in healthy donors. Overall study findings and caveats: Later analysis suggested most CMV-associated TCR beta chains were HLA-restricted. Reportedly, HLA-A and HLA-B alleles of most subjects were accurately predicted from TCR beta.

The specimen was PBMCs. The chain employs TRBV4-2 and TRBJ1-6; no clear D. The sequence was collected from a man between 40 and 49 years old in good health and CMV-seronegative. In DNA form, the CDR3 reads TGTGCCAGCAGCCAAGAAGGGAGAGCCCATAATTCACCCCTCCACTTT. Encoded protein: CASSQEGRAHNSPLHF.